This T cell receptor (beta chain) was identified in a study of PD-L1 blockade in urothelial cancer. CDR1 is SGHRS and CDR2 is YFSETQ in the germline V gene. The CDR3 contains 19 residues. With V trimmed by 2 bases and J by 7 bases, 19 bases remained unmatched. As to this clone: Its cognate antigen is unknown.

Study-wide findings and caveats: Below-median TCR clonality that was measured in pretreatment blood predicted better survival.

As to time point: peripheral blood 6 weeks after treatment start. Every patient provided from 1 to 8 samples, collected pretreatment and on-treatment. Method: immunoSEQ multiplex PCR; TCRdb's copy keeps in-frame clones and lacks some. The sample consists of roughly 120,000 clones, 85% to 90% of them appearing once. The chain has TRBV5-1 and TRBJ2-2; TRBD2 aligns across 8 bases. The TCR sequence derives from a man in his fifties or sixties with urothelial cancer. The starting material was PBMCs, obtained around atezolizumab (anti-PD-L1) treatment. The CDR3 sequence: CASSFLPAGDLGRSGELFF. Written as DNA, the CDR3 is TGCGCCAGCAGCTTTTTACCAGCGGGGGACCTGGGGAGGAGCGGGGAGCTGTTTTTT.